Listed here are 11 T cell receptor beta chains from one sample, sequenced in a study of T cell changes during pregnancy in multiple sclerosis. The table came from immunoSEQ multiplex PCR; TCRdb's copy has only in-frame clones and leaves some out. Of roughly 80,000 clones detected, just over 90% appear once; the ten largest clones hold over 1.1%. This sample comprised peripheral blood, obtained before pregnancy. The receptors originated from a female donor with multiple sclerosis, enrolled in a pregnancy study.

This clone is a singleton in its sample. The chain joins TRBV11-3 to TRBJ2-3; 14 bases are shared with TRBD2. The CDR3 consists of 18 residues. V dropped 4 bases and J dropped 2; count of bases not matched to a gene: 8. Germline CDR1 SGHNT, CDR2 YENEEA. CDR3 region: CASSSKRTSGGPTDTQYF. CDR3 coding DNA: TGTGCCAGCAGCTCAAAAAGGACTAGCGGGGGGCCCACAGATACGCAGTATTTT.

The chain is built from TRBV6-6 and TRBJ2-3, with TRBD1 matching 8 bases. The CDR3 runs to 16 residues. Germline lookup yields CDR1 MNHNY and CDR2 SVGAGI (reference sequence). V was pared by 4 bases and J by 4 bases, with 10 bases of the junction left unmatched. CDR3 bases: TGTGCCAGCAGTTGGGAGACAGGGGAGGCCCCAGATACGCAGTATTTT. Its translation: CASSWETGEAPDTQYF.

The rearrangement links TRBV13 to TRBJ1-1; 7 positions agree with TRBD1. V shed 5 bases and J 10 bases; nucleotides not matched to a gene: 7. This CDR3 is 12 amino acids long. Germline CDR1 PRHDT, CDR2 FYEKMQ (reference sequence). The CDR3 loop reads CASSADRVGAFF. As DNA, the CDR3 is TGTGCCAGCAGCGCCGACAGGGTAGGAGCTTTCTTT.

J is TRBJ2-7 and V is TRBV9; 10 bases match TRBD1. Per germline, CDR1 SGDLS and CDR2 YYNGEE. V lost 3 bases, J lost 9 bases, and 12 bases stayed unmatched. The CDR3 has 15 amino acids. DNA for the CDR3: TGTGCCAGCAGCGATAGCCCCGGGACAGGGGTGGGGCAGTACTTC. Translated, it gives CASSDSPGTGVGQYF. The complete variable domain, with remaining parts taken from reference TRBV9 and TRBJ2-7, reads DSGVTQTPKHLITATGQRVTLRCSPRSGDLSVYWYQQSLDQGLQFLIQYYNGEERAKGNILERFSAQQFPDLHSELNLSSLELGDSALYFCASSDSPGTGVGQYFGPGTRLTVT.

This clone appeared a single time. CDR3 protein: CATLPKTSNTGELFF. Written as DNA, the CDR3 is TGTGCCACCCTCCCGAAGACATCGAACACCGGGGAGCTGTTTTTT. The chain uses TRBV19 and TRBJ2-2, with D unresolved. Trimming cost V 10 bases and J 0 bases, with 15 bases left between them. CDR1 LNHDA and CDR2 SQIVND come from the germline V gene (reference sequence). The CDR3 has 15 residues.

The genes are TRBV6-1 and TRBJ2-2, with a weak D call TRBD1 (5 bases). With 4 bases removed from V and 6 bases from J, the gap between germline ends came to 15 bases. Germline CDR1 MNHNS, CDR2 SASEGT. CDR3 length equals 15 residues. CDR3 amino acids: CASSAGHPSPGELFF. CDR3 in DNA: TGTGCCAGCAGTGCAGGACATCCCAGCCCCGGGGAGCTGTTTTTT.

CDR3 amino acids: CASSLGLAGYNEQFF. The CDR3 nucleotides are TGCGCCAGCAGCTTGGGGCTAGCCGGATACAATGAGCAGTTCTTC. The chain couples TRBV5-1 to TRBJ2-1; perhaps TRBD2 as D (5 bases). V lost 0 bases and J lost 4, with 11 bases in between. The CDR3 runs 15 residues. Germline V lookup: CDR1 SGHRS, CDR2 YFSETQ.

The chain joins TRBV7-3 to TRBJ2-3; D might be TRBD2 (6 bases). Trimming removed 2 bases from V and 0 bases from J, with 12 bases in between. The V gene's germline CDR1 is SGHTA and CDR2 FQGTGA. This CDR3 comprises 16 residues. CDR3 sequence: CASSLAGTTSTDTQYF. The DNA for the CDR3 is TGTGCCAGCAGCTTAGCGGGAACTACTAGCACAGATACGCAGTATTTT. The complete variable domain, with remaining parts taken from reference TRBV7-3 and TRBJ2-3, reads GAGVSQTPSNKVTEKGKYVELRCDPISGHTALYWYRQSLGQGPEFLIYFQGTGAADDSGLPNDRFFAVRPEGSVSTLKIQRTERGDSAVYLCASSLAGTTSTDTQYFGPGTRLTVL.

The rearrangement links TRBV28 to TRBJ1-6, with 7 bases identical to TRBD1. The J segment lost 7 bases and the V segment lost 7 bases, leaving 7 bases of the junction unmatched. Looked up from germline, CDR1 is MDHEN and CDR2 is SYDVKM. CDR3 length equals 14 residues. CDR3 sequence (DNA): TGTGCCAGCACCCAGACAGGGTGGAATTCACCCCTCCACTTT. Its translation is CASTQTGWNSPLHF.

This chain connects TRBV2 to TRBJ2-1, with 12 bases that match TRBD1. Germline V gene sequence: CDR1 SNHLY, CDR2 FYNNEI. The V and J ends lost 2 bases and 9 bases, in that order; junction bases with no gene match: 8. The CDR3 is made up of 16 amino acids. The CDR3 loop reads CASSEMGQGARGEQFF. The CDR3 DNA follows: TGTGCCAGCAGTGAAATGGGACAGGGGGCGCGGGGTGAGCAGTTCTTC.

This clone was observed once. The genes are TRBV7-6 and TRBJ2-5; a possible D gene is TRBD2 (8 bases). The CDR3 extends over 17 amino acids. V lost 1 base to trimming and J lost 5 bases, with 20 bases between them. Germline V gene data show CDR1 as SGHVS and CDR2 as FNYEAQ. CDR3 sequence (DNA): TGTGCCAGCAGCTTAGGAGGGGGCCAGCGGGGGCGGGAGACCCAGTACTTC. Translated, it gives CASSLGGGQRGRETQYF.